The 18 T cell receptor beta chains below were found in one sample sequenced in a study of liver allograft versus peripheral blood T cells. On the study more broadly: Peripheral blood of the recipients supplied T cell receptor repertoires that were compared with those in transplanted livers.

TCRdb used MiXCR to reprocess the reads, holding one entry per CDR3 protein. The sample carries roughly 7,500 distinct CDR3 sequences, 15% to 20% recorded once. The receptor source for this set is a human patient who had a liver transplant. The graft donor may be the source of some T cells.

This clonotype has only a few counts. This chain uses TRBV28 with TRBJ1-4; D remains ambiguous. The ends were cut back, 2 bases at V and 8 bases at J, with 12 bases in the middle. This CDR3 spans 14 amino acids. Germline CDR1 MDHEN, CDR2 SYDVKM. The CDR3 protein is CASSLKGSEEKLFF. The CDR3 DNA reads TGTGCCAGCAGTTTAAAGGGATCAGAAGAAAAACTGTTTTTT.

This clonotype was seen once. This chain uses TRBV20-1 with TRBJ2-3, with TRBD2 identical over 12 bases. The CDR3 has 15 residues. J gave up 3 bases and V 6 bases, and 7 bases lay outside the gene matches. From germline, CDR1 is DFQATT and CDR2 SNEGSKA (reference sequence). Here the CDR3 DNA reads TGCAGTGCCCTCAGACTAGCGGGAGCAACAGATACGCAGTATTTT. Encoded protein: CSALRLAGATDTQYF.

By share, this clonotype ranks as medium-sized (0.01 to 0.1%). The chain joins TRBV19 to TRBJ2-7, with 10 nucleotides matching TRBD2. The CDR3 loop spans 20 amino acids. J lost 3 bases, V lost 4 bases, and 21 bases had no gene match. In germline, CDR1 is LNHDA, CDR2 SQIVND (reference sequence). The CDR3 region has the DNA TGTGCCAGTAGTACCAACCCGGGGCTAGCGGGAGAGGTGATGATCTACGAGCAGTACTTC. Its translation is CASSTNPGLAGEVMIYEQYF.

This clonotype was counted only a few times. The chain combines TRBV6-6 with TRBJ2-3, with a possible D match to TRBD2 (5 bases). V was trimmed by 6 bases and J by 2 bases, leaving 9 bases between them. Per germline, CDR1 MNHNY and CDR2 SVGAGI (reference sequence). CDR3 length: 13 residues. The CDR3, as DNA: TGTGCCAGCAGCATGGACTCCACAGATACGCAGTATTTT. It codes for CASSMDSTDTQYF.

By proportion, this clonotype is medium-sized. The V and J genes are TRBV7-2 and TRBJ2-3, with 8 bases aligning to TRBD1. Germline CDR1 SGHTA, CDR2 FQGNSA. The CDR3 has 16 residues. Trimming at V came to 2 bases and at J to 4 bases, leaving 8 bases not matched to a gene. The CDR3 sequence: CASSLMRQGAADTQYF. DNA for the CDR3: TGTGCCAGCAGCTTAATGCGGCAGGGGGCCGCAGATACGCAGTATTTT.

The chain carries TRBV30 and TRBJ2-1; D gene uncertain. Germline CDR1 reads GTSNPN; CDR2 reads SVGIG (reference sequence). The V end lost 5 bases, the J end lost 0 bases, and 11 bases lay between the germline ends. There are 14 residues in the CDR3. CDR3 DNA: TGTGCCTGGTCTACCTTGAGCTCCTACAATGAGCAGTTCTTC. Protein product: CAWSTLSSYNEQFF. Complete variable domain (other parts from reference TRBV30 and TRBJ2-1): SQTIHQWPATLVQPVGSPLSLECTVEGTSNPNLYWYRQAAGRGLQLLFYSVGIGQISSEVPQNLSASRPQDRQFILSSKKLLLSDSGFYLCAWSTLSSYNEQFFGPGTRLTVL.

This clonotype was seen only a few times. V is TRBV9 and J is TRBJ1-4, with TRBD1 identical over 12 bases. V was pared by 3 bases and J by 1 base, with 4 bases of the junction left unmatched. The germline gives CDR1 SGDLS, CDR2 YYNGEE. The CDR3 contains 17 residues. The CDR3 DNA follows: TGTGCCAGCAGCGCCGGGACAGGGGGCAGAACTAATGAAAAACTGTTTTTT. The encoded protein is CASSAGTGGRTNEKLFF.

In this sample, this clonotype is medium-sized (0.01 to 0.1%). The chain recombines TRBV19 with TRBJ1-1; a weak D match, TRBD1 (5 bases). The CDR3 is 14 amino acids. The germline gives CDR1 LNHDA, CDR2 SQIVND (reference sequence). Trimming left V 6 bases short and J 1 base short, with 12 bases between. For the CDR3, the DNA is TGTGCCAGTAGGCCGACAGCGAAGAACACTGAAGCTTTCTTT. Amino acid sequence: CASRPTAKNTEAFF.

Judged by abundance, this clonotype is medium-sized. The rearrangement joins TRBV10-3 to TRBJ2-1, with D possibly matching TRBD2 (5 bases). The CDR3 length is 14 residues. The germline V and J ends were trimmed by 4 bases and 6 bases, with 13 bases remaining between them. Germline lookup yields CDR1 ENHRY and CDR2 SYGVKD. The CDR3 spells CAISARAPINEQFF. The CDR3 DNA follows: TGTGCCATCAGTGCGAGGGCCCCCATCAATGAGCAGTTCTTC.

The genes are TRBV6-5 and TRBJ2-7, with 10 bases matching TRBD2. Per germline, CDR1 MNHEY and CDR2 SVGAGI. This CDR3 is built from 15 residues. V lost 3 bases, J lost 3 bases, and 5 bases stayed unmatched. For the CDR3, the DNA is TGTGCCAGCAGTTATCCTAGCGGGGGATACTACGAGCAGTACTTC. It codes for CASSYPSGGYYEQYF.

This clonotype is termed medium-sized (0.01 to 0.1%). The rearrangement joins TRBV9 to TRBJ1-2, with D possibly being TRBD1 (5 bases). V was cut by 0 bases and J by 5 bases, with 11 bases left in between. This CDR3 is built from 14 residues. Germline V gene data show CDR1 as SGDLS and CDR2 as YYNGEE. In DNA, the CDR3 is TGTGCCAGCAGCGTAGGGGCAGGGTCTTATGGCTACACCTTC. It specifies CASSVGAGSYGYTF.

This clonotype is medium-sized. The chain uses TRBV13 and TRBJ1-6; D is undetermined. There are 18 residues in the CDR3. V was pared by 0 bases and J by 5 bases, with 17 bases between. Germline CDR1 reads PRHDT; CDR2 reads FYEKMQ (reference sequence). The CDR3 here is CASSLGLWVGSDNSPLHF. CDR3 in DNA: TGTGCCAGCAGCTTAGGCCTGTGGGTTGGTTCGGATAATTCACCCCTCCACTTT.

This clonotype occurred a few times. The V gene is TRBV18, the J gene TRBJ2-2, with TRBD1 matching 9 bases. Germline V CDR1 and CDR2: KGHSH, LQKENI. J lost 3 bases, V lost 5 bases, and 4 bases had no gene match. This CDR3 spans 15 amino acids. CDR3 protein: CASSRDREYTGELFF. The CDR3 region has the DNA TGTGCCAGCTCAAGGGACAGGGAGTACACCGGGGAGCTGTTTTTT.

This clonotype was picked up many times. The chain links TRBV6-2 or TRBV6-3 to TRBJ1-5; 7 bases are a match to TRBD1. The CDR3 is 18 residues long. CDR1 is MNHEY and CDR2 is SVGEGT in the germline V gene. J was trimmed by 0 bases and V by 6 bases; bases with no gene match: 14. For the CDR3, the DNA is TGTGCCAGCAGCCCCTCCGGGACAGTGCCGTATAGCAATCAGCCCCAGCATTTT. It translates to CASSPSGTVPYSNQPQHF.

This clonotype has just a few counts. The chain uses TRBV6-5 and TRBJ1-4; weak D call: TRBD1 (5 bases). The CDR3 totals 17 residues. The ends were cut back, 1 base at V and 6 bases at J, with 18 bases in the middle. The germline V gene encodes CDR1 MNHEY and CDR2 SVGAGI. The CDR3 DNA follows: TGTGCCAGCAGTTACTGGTTTGGGGGTGCCGGTGATGAAAAACTGTTTTTT. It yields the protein CASSYWFGGAGDEKLFF.

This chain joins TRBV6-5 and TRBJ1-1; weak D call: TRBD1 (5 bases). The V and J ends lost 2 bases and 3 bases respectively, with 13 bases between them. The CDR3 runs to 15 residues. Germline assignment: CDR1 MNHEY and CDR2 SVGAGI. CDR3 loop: CASSYEGSAYTEAFF. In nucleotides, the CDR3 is TGTGCCAGCAGTTACGAGGGGAGCGCCTACACTGAAGCTTTCTTT.

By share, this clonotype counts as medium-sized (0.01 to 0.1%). The CDR3 DNA reads TGTGCCAGTAGTATTTACGGAAGCACAGATACGCAGTATTTT. This gives the protein CASSIYGSTDTQYF. The chain employs TRBV19 and TRBJ2-3; D remains ambiguous. The V end was cut by 3 bases, the J end by 0 bases, with 7 bases between. This CDR3 is built from 14 residues. Germline V gives CDR1 LNHDA, CDR2 SQIVND (reference sequence).

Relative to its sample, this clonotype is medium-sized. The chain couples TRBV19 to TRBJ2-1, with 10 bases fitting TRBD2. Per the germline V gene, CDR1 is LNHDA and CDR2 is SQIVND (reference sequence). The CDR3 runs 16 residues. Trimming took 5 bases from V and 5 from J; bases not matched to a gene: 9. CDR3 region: CASSSSWTSGNNEQFF. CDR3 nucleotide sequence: TGTGCCAGTAGTTCAAGTTGGACTAGCGGAAACAATGAGCAGTTCTTC.